This is a list of T cell receptor beta chains from one sample in a study of low-dose radiotherapy and immunotherapy resistance in tumors. Via MiXCR, TCRdb re-called the reads, giving one row per CDR3 protein. The sample carries approximately 45,000 distinct CDR3 sequences, less than 30% recorded once. The sequencing used PBMCs, collected after low-dose radiotherapy plus immunotherapy. Source of these receptors: a male donor with prostate cancer. Both conserved end residues are part of each CDR3.

12	TRBJ1-2	TRBV18	CASSKPTYDYTF
16	TRBJ2-3	TRBV3-1	CASSQDSGGGRYGQYF
17	TRBJ2-6	TRBV28	CASSLVSGLEGANVLTF
15	TRBJ2-5	TRBV2	CASSAGTSGQETQYF
15	TRBJ2-7	TRBV4-2	CASSQDRETPYEQYF
13	TRBJ2-2	TRBV29-1	CSVDVANTGELFF
14	TRBJ2-3	TRBV5-5	CASSLAVSTDTQYF
11	TRBJ1-4	TRBV29-1	CSVDRGGKLFF
16	TRBJ2-5	TRBV6-6	CASSLLTGGSGETQYF
14	TRBJ2-7	TRBV14	CASSQVMGSYEQYF
17	TRBJ2-1	TRBV7-8	CASSQRLAASSYNEQFF
12	TRBJ1-1	TRBV10-3	CAISPGAGEAFF
14	TRBJ2-3	TRBV5-4	CASRLAGGTDTQYF
14	TRBJ1-2	TRBV29-1	CSAGGHSSTYGYTF
17	TRBJ1-1	TRBV7-9	CASSDSDRGLWDTEAFF
17	TRBJ1-2	TRBV6-1	CASSDTTGTAFFYGYTF
14	TRBJ1-1	TRBV18	CASSPPTANTEAFF
21	TRBJ2-2	TRBV28	CASSPRGTSGRGELFFFFFFF
11	TRBJ1-1	TRBV30	CAWRRDRGAFF
12	TRBJ2-5	TRBV30	CAWDQGGETQYF
14	TRBJ2-1	TRBV14	CASRNRGWYNEQFF
14	TRBJ1-1	TRBV2	CASSWGTPDTEAFF
15	TRBJ2-7	TRBV13	CASSLGQILAYEQYF
16	TRBJ2-1	TRBV5-1	CASSLSGSSSYNEQFF
14	TRBJ2-5	TRBV3-1	CASSLLRGRETQYF
15	TRBJ2-5	TRBV5-1	CASSLLTGAQETQYF
14	TRBJ2-7	TRBV5-5	CASSSGRVSYEQYF
16	TRBJ2-1	TRBV29-1	CSVEGSGTGGFNEQFF
19	TRBJ2-3	TRBV29-1	CSVEGAGGPIFSGTDTQYF
13	TRBJ2-5	TRBV12-3/TRBV12-4	CASSSGTAETQYF
15	TRBJ2-1	TRBV5-1	CASSLLGVDYNEQFF
13	TRBJ1-2	TRBV10-3	CAISEEGNYGYTF
13	TRBJ2-1	TRBV6-6	CASSDWGGREQFF
13	TRBJ1-6	TRBV30	CAWNPPHNSPLHF
16	TRBJ1-1	TRBV4-2	CASSQRDSSLNTEAFF
13	TRBJ2-1	TRBV7-9	CASSLRTGDEQFF
14	TRBJ2-2	TRBV6-2/TRBV6-3	CASNSGLASGELFF
14	TRBJ2-3	TRBV5-1	CASSLAVSVDTQYF
18	TRBJ2-1	TRBV29-1	CSATGGRGRTGSYNEQFF
15	TRBJ1-1	TRBV7-3	CASSPSGPMNTEAFF
16	TRBJ1-5	TRBV4-1	CASSQVFGGDLQPQHF
13	TRBJ2-3	TRBV28	CASGGGGGDTQYF
14	TRBJ1-1	TRBV6-5	CASTEQALNTEAFF
13	TRBJ1-2	TRBV5-6	CASSLAGTDGYTF
14	TRBJ2-3	TRBV12-3/TRBV12-4	CASRSAGGLDTQYF
16	TRBJ1-2	TRBV9	CASSVDGKGVVYGYTF
16	TRBJ2-1	TRBV6-8	CASRRPGTSEYNEQFF
15	TRBJ1-6	TRBV5-4	CASSPSVGENSPLHF
15	TRBJ1-5	TRBV12-3/TRBV12-4	CASSLQDSPNQPQHF
16	TRBJ2-3	TRBV18	CASSATGSSSTDTQYF
14	TRBJ1-2	TRBV7-9	CASLPGTGTYGYTF
14	TRBJ1-6	TRBV9	CASSVQGTYSPLHF
12	TRBJ2-7	TRBV20-1	CSATGTGYEQYF